The rows below give T cell receptor beta chains drawn from one sample of a study of radiotherapy plus CTLA-4 blockade in lung cancer. Repertoires were generated with immunoSEQ multiplex PCR, while TCRdb's copy carries only in-frame clones and drops some. This sample has 95,000 to 150,000 clones, with about 90% found just once. The sample here was peripheral blood, taken from a patient treated with radiotherapy plus ipilimumab. These receptors were taken from a human donor with non-small cell lung cancer that progressed on radiotherapy plus ipilimumab. The CDR3 runs from the conserved cysteine through the conserved F or W. The D gene is left open where the match is weak. Clone size is given for some rows only: seen once, a few or many times, or a class if the clone is expanded.

>TRBJ1-2|.|TRBV27|.
TGTGCCAGCAGTTTACACAGGGCACCTAACTATGGCTACACCTTC
CASSLHRAPNYGYTF
>TRBJ2-3|.|TRBV18|.
TGTGCCAGCTCGTCGGTGGATACGCAGTATTTT
CASSSVDTQYF
>TRBJ2-5|.|TRBV19|few
TGTGCCAGTAGTGTCGCAGAGACCCAGTACTTC
CASSVAETQYF
>TRBJ2-1|TRBD1|TRBV5-1|.
TGCGCCAGCAGCTTCGGACAGGGGGTCAATGAGCAGTTCTTC
CASSFGQGVNEQFF
>TRBJ1-4|TRBD1|TRBV9|many
TGTGCCAGCAGCGTAGAGGGCGGGACAGTTAATGAAAAACTGTTTTTT
CASSVEGGTVNEKLFF
>TRBJ2-1|.|TRBV5-1|.
TGCGCCAGCAGCTTGTCTCTAGCGCCCCAAGATGAGCAGTTCTTC
CASSLSLAPQDEQFF
>TRBJ2-2|.|TRBV19|.
TGTGCCAGTAGTATGATTTGGGGAACCGGGGAGCTGTTTTTT
CASSMIWGTGELFF
>TRBJ2-7|.|TRBV19|.
TGTGCCAGTAGTTATTTCCCGGGACCCTACGAGCAGTACTTC
CASSYFPGPYEQYF
>TRBJ1-3|.|TRBV19|few
TGTGCCAGTACCCCCGGTATGAGACCAGGAAACACCATATATTTT
CASTPGMRPGNTIYF
>TRBJ2-7|.|TRBV27|.
TGTGCCAGCAGTCCAAACCAGGGCTTCGAGCAATACTTC
CASSPNQGFEQYF
>TRBJ2-1|TRBD1|TRBV5-6|.
TGTGCCAGCAGCCAAGGGACAGTTTCCTACAATGAGCAGTTCTTC
CASSQGTVSYNEQFF
>TRBJ2-1|TRBD2|TRBV18|.
TGTGCCAGCACGTCCCGCGGGAGCTCCTACAATGAGCAGTTCTTC
CASTSRGSSYNEQFF
>TRBJ2-5|TRBD2|TRBV15|.
TGTGCCACCAGCAAGACTAGCCCCCAAGAGACCCAGTACTTC
CATSKTSPQETQYF
>TRBJ2-5|.|TRBV27|.
TGTGCCAGCAGGCTGGTGGGGGGGCGCCAAGAGACCCAGTACTTC
CASRLVGGRQETQYF
>TRBJ2-5|.|TRBV6-6|.
TGTGCCAGCAGTTACCCCGTGGGAGATACGGAGACCCAGTACTTC
CASSYPVGDTETQYF
>TRBJ1-5|.|TRBV4-2|few
TGTGCCAGCAGCCAAGAAGCATCAGGCCCCCAGCATTTT
CASSQEASGPQHF
>TRBJ1-3|.|TRBV27|.
TGTGCCAGCAGTTTGGGCGGGGTGGCTGGAAACACCATATATTTT
CASSLGGVAGNTIYF
>TRBJ2-1|.|TRBV30|.
TGTGCCTGGAGTGTACTCCAGGGACGTTACAATGAGCAGTTCTTC
CAWSVLQGRYNEQFF
>TRBJ1-5|.|TRBV12-1|.
TGTGCCAGCAGCAACACCAAACGGGACAGCAATAGCAATCAGCCCCAGCATTTT
CASSNTKRDSNSNQPQHF
>TRBJ2-7|TRBD1|TRBV18|.
TGTGCCAGCTCACCGGTTGGACAGGGTTCCGAGCAGTACTTC
CASSPVGQGSEQYF
>TRBJ1-1|.|TRBV19|.
TGTGCCAGTAGTATAGACAGGGGATCTGCTGAAGCTTTCTTT
CASSIDRGSAEAFF
>TRBJ2-7|.|TRBV2|.
TGTGCCAGCAGTGGAATGAGCGGGTTCCACTCCTACGAGCAGTACTTC
CASSGMSGFHSYEQYF
>TRBJ1-1|.|TRBV6-5|.
TGTGCCAGCAGTTACTCGGGTCGGATGAACACTGAAGCTTTCTTT
CASSYSGRMNTEAFF
>TRBJ1-1|.|TRBV5-3|.
TGTGCCAGAAGCACTTCCCCGGTCTCAAAAGGAAGCACTGAAGCTTTCTTT
CARSTSPVSKGSTEAFF
>TRBJ2-7|.|TRBV5-1|.
TGCGCCAGCAGCTTACGAGGGATTGGAGGCCCGGGGGAGCAGTACTTC
CASSLRGIGGPGEQYF
>TRBJ1-1|.|TRBV2|.
TGTGCCAGCAGGACGGGGCTTGACACTGAAGCTTTCTTT
CASRTGLDTEAFF
>TRBJ2-5|.|TRBV18|.
TGTGCCAGCTCACTAACGATACAAGAGACCCAGTACTTC
CASSLTIQETQYF
>TRBJ2-1|.|TRBV25-1|.
TGTGCCAGCAGTGAATTAGTCCAAGGTAGTGAGCAGTTCTTC
CASSELVQGSEQFF
>TRBJ2-7|.|TRBV6-1|.
TGTGCCAGCAGTGCTAGAACCTACGAGCAGTACTTC
CASSARTYEQYF
>TRBJ1-5|.|TRBV2|.
TGTGCCAGCAGTGAAGGGCAGGGCCGGGGTCAGCCCCAGCATTTT
CASSEGQGRGQPQHF
>TRBJ1-3|.|TRBV18|.
TGTGCCAGCTCACCTTCGAGTGGTTACGGAAACACCATATATTTT
CASSPSSGYGNTIYF
>TRBJ1-2|.|TRBV18|.
TGTGCCAGCTCACCGGACGAAAACTATGGCTACACCTTC
CASSPDENYGYTF
>TRBJ2-3|.|TRBV5-1|.
TGCGCCAGCAGCTTGTCTGGGGGCACAGATACGCAGTATTTT
CASSLSGGTDTQYF
>TRBJ2-5|.|TRBV7-2|.
TGTGCCAGCAGCTCGGAGTCGGGCCTAGGGGAGACCCAGTACTTC
CASSSESGLGETQYF
>TRBJ1-5|.|TRBV19|.
TGTGCCAGTAGTATAAACAGCGACAATCAGCCCCAGCATTTT
CASSINSDNQPQHF
>TRBJ2-3|.|TRBV15|.
TGTGCCACCAGCCGACTGGCTACAGATACGCAGTATTTT
CATSRLATDTQYF
>TRBJ1-2|TRBD1|TRBV14|.
TGTGCCAGCAGCCAGGGGGACAGGGTTAGAGGCTACACCTTC
CASSQGDRVRGYTF
>TRBJ1-1|.|TRBV15|.
TGTGCCACCAGCAGAGATCAAGCGACAGCTTTCTTT
CATSRDQATAFF
>TRBJ2-5|.|TRBV2|.
TGTGCCAGCAGTGCCGAAGGGGTGGAGACCCAGTACTTC
CASSAEGVETQYF
>TRBJ1-5|.|TRBV2|.
TGTGCCAGCCGACGGGACGGCAATCAGCCCCAGCATTTT
CASRRDGNQPQHF
>TRBJ2-7|.|TRBV2|.
TGTGCCAGCAGGACGGGGGAATACGAGCAGTACTTC
CASRTGEYEQYF
>TRBJ2-7|.|TRBV20-1|.
TGCAGTGCGGGTGACTACGAGCAGTACTTC
CSAGDYEQYF
>TRBJ2-3|.|TRBV7-9|.
TGTGCCAGCAGCCGCACCGGGCACCCCACAGATACGCAGTATTTT
CASSRTGHPTDTQYF
>TRBJ2-1|.|TRBV6-4|.
TGTGCCAGCAGTGACTCGGCCTACCCGCCCTACAATGAGCAGTTCTTC
CASSDSAYPPYNEQFF
>TRBJ2-1|TRBD2|TRBV5-1|.
TGCGCCAGCAGCTTGCCGGGGGGGAATGAGCAGTTCTTC
CASSLPGGNEQFF
>TRBJ1-1|.|TRBV29-1|.
TGCAGCGGGGGGACGGGGAACACTGAAGCTTTCTTT
CSGGTGNTEAFF
>TRBJ2-2|TRBD2|TRBV15|.
TGTGCCACCAGCAGGGACCTGGGACTAGCGGGACCAACGAACACCGGGGAGCTGTTTTTT
CATSRDLGLAGPTNTGELFF
>TRBJ2-1|TRBD2|TRBV5-4|.
TGTGCCAGCAGCTTGGATGGTGTAGCGGGACTGAATGAGCAGTTCTTC
CASSLDGVAGLNEQFF
>TRBJ2-7|.|TRBV29-1|.
TGCAGCGTTGAAACTCTGGCCTACGAGCAGTACTTC
CSVETLAYEQYF
>TRBJ2-7|.|TRBV19|.
TGTGCCAGTACTCAGACAGGGAGAGCGGGATTCGACGAGCAGTACTTC
CASTQTGRAGFDEQYF
>TRBJ1-2|.|TRBV5-1|.
TGCGCCAGCAGCCCGACGGGCGGTTATGGCTACACCTTC
CASSPTGGYGYTF
>TRBJ1-2|TRBD1|TRBV5-1|.
TGCGCCAGCAGCTTGGAAGGACAGGGACATGGCTACACCTTC
CASSLEGQGHGYTF
>TRBJ1-2|.|TRBV5-1|.
TGCGCCAGCAGCCCCGATCCCAGCTGGTATGGCTACACCTTC
CASSPDPSWYGYTF
>TRBJ2-2|.|TRBV5-1|.
TGCGCCAGCAGCCTAGGACGGCAAACCACCGGGGAGCTGTTTTTT
CASSLGRQTTGELFF
>TRBJ2-2|TRBD2|TRBV4-1|.
TGCGCCAGCAGCCAAGATGTTGCGGCTAGCGGGTTGACCGGGGAGCTGTTTTTT
CASSQDVAASGLTGELFF